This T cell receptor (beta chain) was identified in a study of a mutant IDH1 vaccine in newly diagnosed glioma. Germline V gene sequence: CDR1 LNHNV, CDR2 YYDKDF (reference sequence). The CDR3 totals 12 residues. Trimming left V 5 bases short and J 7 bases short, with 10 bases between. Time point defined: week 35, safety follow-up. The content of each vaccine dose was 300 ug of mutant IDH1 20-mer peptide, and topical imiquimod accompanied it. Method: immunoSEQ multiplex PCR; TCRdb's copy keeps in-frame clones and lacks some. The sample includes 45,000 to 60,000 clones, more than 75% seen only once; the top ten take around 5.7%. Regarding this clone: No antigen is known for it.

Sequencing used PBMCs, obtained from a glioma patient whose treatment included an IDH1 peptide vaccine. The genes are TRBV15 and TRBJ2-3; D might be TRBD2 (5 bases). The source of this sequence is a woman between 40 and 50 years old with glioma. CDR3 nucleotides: TGTGCCACCAGCGCCCGGGAAAATACGCAGTATTTT. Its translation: CATSARENTQYF. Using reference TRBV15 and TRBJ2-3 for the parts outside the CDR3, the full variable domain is DAMVIQNPRYQVTQFGKPVTLSCSQTLNHNVMYWYQQKSSQAPKLLFHYYDKDFNNEADTPDNFQSRRPNTSFCFLDIRSPGLGDTAMYLCATSARENTQYFGPGTRLTVL.